This TCR beta chain was documented in a study of T cells after yellow fever vaccination. Template-switching 5'RACE yielded the TCR cDNA; a universal primer site and UMIs were added in the process. TCRdb redid the calling of the 5' RACE reads with MiXCR, one entry per CDR3 protein. This sample has a few hundred thousand distinct CDR3 sequences, with 6.9% found just once. The germline V gene encodes CDR1 SEHNR and CDR2 FQNEAQ (reference sequence). There are 16 residues in the CDR3. Trimming took off 3 bases at V and 1 base at J, with 15 bases between the two ends. Sequencing was performed on CD4+ T cells sorted from PBMCs, taken 15 days after the yellow fever booster vaccination. The TCR was taken from a man between 25 and 39 years old who received the YFV17D yellow fever vaccine. The rearrangement links TRBV7-9 to TRBJ1-1, with D possibly TRBD1 on 5 matching bases. Here the CDR3 DNA reads TGTGCCAGCAGCTTGTCAAGGGGACGCGGGAACACTGAAGCTTTCTTT. Translating it yields CASSLSRGRGNTEAFF.